This entry lists 6 T cell receptor beta chains sequenced from one sample in a study of blood T cell repertoires in COVID-19. The method was immunoSEQ multiplex PCR; TCRdb's version includes in-frame clones alone and lacks a portion of them. The table shows more than 300,000 clones, with 85% to 90% occurring only once. The sample taken for sequencing was PBMCs or T cells enriched from blood (not recorded which). The receptor set was obtained from a woman aged 25 to 39 who had recovered from COVID-19.

This clone was detected only a few times. This chain connects TRBV30 to TRBJ1-5, with 7 bases lining up with TRBD1. The CDR3 has 14 amino acids. The V gene end was trimmed by 5 bases and the J gene end by 8 bases; junction bases not matched to a gene: 12. CDR1 GTSNPN and CDR2 SVGIG come from the germline V gene (reference sequence). The CDR3 sequence is CAWDRQGLGEPQHF. For the CDR3, the DNA is TGTGCCTGGGATAGACAGGGACTGGGGGAGCCCCAGCATTTT.

CDR3 amino acids: CASSPQENTEAFF. CDR3 coding DNA: TGTGCCAGCAGCCCACAGGAGAACACTGAAGCTTTCTTT. The chain is built from TRBV12-3 or TRBV12-4 and TRBJ1-1; maybe TRBD1 (5 bases). V lost 6 bases and J lost 1, with 9 bases in between. The CDR3 covers 13 residues.

The V call is TRBV28, the J call TRBJ2-7; the match to TRBD2 covers 7 bases. Trimming removed 5 bases from V and 2 bases from J; junction bases left unmatched: 18. The CDR3 covers 18 residues. CDR1 is MDHEN, CDR2 SYDVKM, per germline. As DNA, the CDR3 is TGTGCCAGCAGTCCCTCTTCTTATATTCGGGGGGACCCCTACGAGCAGTACTTC. This sequence encodes CASSPSSYIRGDPYEQYF.

The gene calls are TRBV11-2 and TRBJ2-7; the D gene is possibly TRBD2 (6 bases). V dropped 4 bases and J dropped 6 bases, with 16 bases sitting between them. The CDR3 runs to 14 residues. In germline, CDR1 is SGHAT, CDR2 FQNNGV. The CDR3 bases are TGTGCCAGCAGCTCAGGAGGAGGGGTTTCCGAGCAGTACTTC. It specifies CASSSGGGVSEQYF.

This clone was seen a single time. J is TRBJ2-5 and V is TRBV3-1 (or the pseudogene TRBV3-2), with TRBD2 as a possible D gene (5 bases). Trimming left V 3 bases short and J 1 base short, with 9 bases between. The CDR3 is made up of 14 amino acids. Germline values: CDR1 LGHDT, CDR2 YNNKEL (reference sequence). The CDR3 protein is CASSQAGVQETQYF. The CDR3 region has the DNA TGTGCCAGCAGCCAGGCGGGCGTCCAAGAGACCCAGTACTTC.

This clone was seen just once. The rearrangement uses TRBV2 and TRBJ1-1; TRBD1 agrees at 11 bases. This CDR3 region has 16 residues. Germline CDR1 and CDR2: SNHLY and FYNNEI. Trimming took 5 bases from V and 6 from J; bases not matched to a gene: 11. The CDR3 sequence: CASSSGQGVGNAEAFF. DNA for the CDR3: TGTGCCAGCAGTTCGGGACAGGGGGTAGGGAATGCTGAAGCTTTCTTT.